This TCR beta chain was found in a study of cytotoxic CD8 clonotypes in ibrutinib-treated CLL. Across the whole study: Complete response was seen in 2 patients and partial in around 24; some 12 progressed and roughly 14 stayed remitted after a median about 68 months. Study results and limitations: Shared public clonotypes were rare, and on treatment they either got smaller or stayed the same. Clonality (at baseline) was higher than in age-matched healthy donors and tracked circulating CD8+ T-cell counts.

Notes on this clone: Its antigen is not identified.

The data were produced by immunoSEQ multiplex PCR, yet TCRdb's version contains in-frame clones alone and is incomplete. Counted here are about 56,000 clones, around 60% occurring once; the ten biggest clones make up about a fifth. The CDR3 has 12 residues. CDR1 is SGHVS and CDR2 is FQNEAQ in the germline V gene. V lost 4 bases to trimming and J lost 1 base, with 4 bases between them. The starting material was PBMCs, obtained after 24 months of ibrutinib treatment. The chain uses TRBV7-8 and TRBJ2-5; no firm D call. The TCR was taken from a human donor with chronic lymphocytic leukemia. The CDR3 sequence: CASSWGQETQYF. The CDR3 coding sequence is TGTGCCAGCAGCTGGGGCCAAGAGACCCAGTACTTC.